This T cell receptor (beta chain) was identified in a study of T cells after yellow fever vaccination. Study in general: Researchers used SMART-Seq v4 Ultra Low Input to prepare fractions that had low cell numbers. Study-level points and caveats: Contamination of FACS-sorted repertoires by abundant clonotypes from the bulk population could occur.

TCRdb analysed the 5' RACE reads with MiXCR anew, one entry per CDR3 protein. The table includes over 150,000 distinct CDR3 sequences, around 7.2% detected once. On this clonotype: Its target is not known.

This CDR3 spans 12 amino acids. The germline V gene has CDR1 MNHEY and CDR2 SVGEGT. V dropped 5 bases and J dropped 5 bases, with 7 bases sitting between them. The rearrangement links TRBV6-2 or TRBV6-3 to TRBJ2-4; D is possibly TRBD1 (6 bases). Material: CD4+ T cells sorted from PBMCs, obtained less than 6 days after the first yellow fever vaccination. The TCR comes from a man between 18 and 29 years old who received the YFV17D yellow fever vaccine. CDR3 nucleotide sequence: TGTGCCAGCAGTCAGGGGCAAAACATTCAGTACTTC. Encoded protein: CASSQGQNIQYF.